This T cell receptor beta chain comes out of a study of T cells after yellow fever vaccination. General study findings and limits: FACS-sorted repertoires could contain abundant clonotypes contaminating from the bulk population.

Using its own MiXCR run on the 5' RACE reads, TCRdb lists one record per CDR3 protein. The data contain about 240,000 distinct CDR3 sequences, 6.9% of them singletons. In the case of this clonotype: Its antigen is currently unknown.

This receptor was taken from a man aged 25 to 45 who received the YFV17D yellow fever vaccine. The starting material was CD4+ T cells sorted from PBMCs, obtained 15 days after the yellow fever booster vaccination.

CDR3 in DNA: TGTGCCAGCAGCAAAACCGGGACAGGAACTAACTATGGCTACACCTTC. Residues: CASSKTGTGTNYGYTF. The rearrangement joins TRBV7-8 to TRBJ1-2, with 8 bases matching TRBD1. V trimming: 5 bases; J trimming: 0 bases; junction bases outside the gene matches: 8. The CDR3 consists of 16 residues. Per germline, CDR1 SGHVS and CDR2 FQNEAQ.